These T cell receptor beta chains were read from a single sample in a study of PD-L1 blockade in urothelial cancer. Only in-frame clones appear in the TCRdb table, and some are missing; sequencing was by immunoSEQ multiplex PCR. Here the sample spans 65,000 to 80,000 clones, around 84% being singletons. The specimen comprised PBMCs, sampled around atezolizumab (anti-PD-L1) treatment. The receptors stem from a man in his sixties or seventies with urothelial cancer. The CDR3 runs from the conserved cysteine through the conserved F or W. Each record gives: clone size, J gene, V gene, D gene, CDR3 protein, CDR3 DNA. D genes are given only for firm matches. Size is stated for part of the rows, as once, few or many counts, or as a class when the clone is expanded.

abundance: .
j_gene: TRBJ2-1
v_gene: TRBV5-1
d_gene: TRBD2
CDR3aa: CASSLVGTSGTSGNEQFF
CDR3nt: TGCGCCAGCAGCTTGGTAGGGACATCAGGGACTAGCGGTAATGAGCAGTTCTTC

abundance: .
j_gene: TRBJ2-3
v_gene: TRBV5-1
d_gene: TRBD2
CDR3aa: CASSLGGTSGLRTDTQYF
CDR3nt: TGCGCCAGCAGCTTGGGAGGGACTAGCGGGTTACGCACAGATACGCAGTATTTT

abundance: .
j_gene: TRBJ2-1
v_gene: TRBV9
d_gene: TRBD2
CDR3aa: CASSPPGTSGNNEQFF
CDR3nt: TGTGCCAGCAGCCCCCCCGGGACTAGCGGGAACAATGAGCAGTTCTTC

abundance: once
j_gene: TRBJ1-3
v_gene: TRBV2
d_gene: TRBD1
CDR3aa: CASSPGTGTGNTIYF
CDR3nt: TGTGCCAGCAGTCCCGGGACAGGGACTGGAAACACCATATATTTT

abundance: .
j_gene: TRBJ2-1
v_gene: TRBV7-7
d_gene: TRBD1
CDR3aa: CASSPQGSPYNEQFF
CDR3nt: TGTGCCAGCAGCCCACAGGGGAGTCCCTACAATGAGCAGTTCTTC

abundance: .
j_gene: TRBJ1-1
v_gene: TRBV14
d_gene: TRBD1
CDR3aa: CASSPRQGNTEAFF
CDR3nt: TGTGCCAGCAGCCCCCGACAGGGAAACACTGAAGCTTTCTTT

abundance: .
j_gene: TRBJ2-5
v_gene: TRBV18
d_gene: .
CDR3aa: CASSPDLPQRQETQYF
CDR3nt: TGTGCCAGCTCACCTGACTTGCCGCAGCGGCAAGAGACCCAGTACTTC

abundance: .
j_gene: TRBJ2-1
v_gene: TRBV7-6
d_gene: TRBD2
CDR3aa: CASSTRTSDNEQFF
CDR3nt: TGTGCCAGCAGTACCCGGACTAGCGACAATGAGCAGTTCTTC

abundance: .
j_gene: TRBJ2-5
v_gene: TRBV2
d_gene: .
CDR3aa: CASSRDLGLETQYF
CDR3nt: TGTGCCAGCAGTCGGGACTTGGGGTTAGAGACCCAGTACTTC

abundance: .
j_gene: TRBJ2-7
v_gene: TRBV28
d_gene: TRBD1
CDR3aa: CASSLWGQGEDEQYF
CDR3nt: TGTGCCAGCAGTTTATGGGGACAGGGAGAGGACGAGCAGTACTTC

abundance: .
j_gene: TRBJ2-7
v_gene: TRBV10-2
d_gene: .
CDR3aa: CASSAPGTSKYQYF
CDR3nt: TGCGCCAGCAGTGCCCCGGGGACTTCCAAATACCAGTACTTC

abundance: .
j_gene: TRBJ2-6
v_gene: TRBV9
d_gene: TRBD1
CDR3aa: CASSVVKGQGAYGANVLTF
CDR3nt: TGTGCCAGCAGCGTAGTTAAGGGACAGGGGGCCTACGGGGCCAACGTCCTGACTTTC

abundance: once
j_gene: TRBJ1-3
v_gene: TRBV29-1
d_gene: .
CDR3aa: CSVGHSRSGNTIYF
CDR3nt: TGCAGCGTTGGGCACAGCCGATCTGGAAACACCATATATTTT

abundance: .
j_gene: TRBJ1-1
v_gene: TRBV5-5
d_gene: .
CDR3aa: CASSLGAANTEAFF
CDR3nt: TGTGCCAGCAGCTTGGGCGCGGCGAACACTGAAGCTTTCTTT

abundance: .
j_gene: TRBJ2-1
v_gene: TRBV7-3
d_gene: TRBD1
CDR3aa: CASSVRTGLTYNEQFF
CDR3nt: TGTGCCAGCAGCGTCAGGACAGGGCTTACCTACAATGAGCAGTTCTTC

abundance: .
j_gene: TRBJ2-4
v_gene: TRBV5-5
d_gene: .
CDR3aa: CASSLEGLGAGNIQYF
CDR3nt: TGTGCCAGCAGCTTGGAAGGACTCGGAGCGGGAAACATTCAGTACTTC

abundance: .
j_gene: TRBJ2-5
v_gene: TRBV5-4
d_gene: TRBD2
CDR3aa: CASSLGGRGIQETQYF
CDR3nt: TGTGCCAGCAGCTTAGGTGGGAGGGGAATTCAGGAGACCCAGTACTTC

abundance: .
j_gene: TRBJ1-5
v_gene: TRBV28
d_gene: TRBD1
CDR3aa: CASSPGTGVRNQPQHF
CDR3nt: TGTGCCAGCAGTCCAGGGACAGGGGTACGTAATCAGCCCCAGCATTTT

abundance: once
j_gene: TRBJ1-5
v_gene: TRBV19
d_gene: .
CDR3aa: CASILTGGRPGEPQHF
CDR3nt: TGTGCCAGTATTCTAACCGGAGGACGTCCTGGAGAGCCCCAGCATTTT

abundance: .
j_gene: TRBJ2-1
v_gene: TRBV6-1
d_gene: TRBD1
CDR3aa: CASSDRTGGFDEQFF
CDR3nt: TGTGCCAGCAGTGACAGGACAGGGGGCTTTGATGAGCAGTTCTTC

abundance: .
j_gene: TRBJ1-2
v_gene: TRBV6-5
d_gene: .
CDR3aa: CASATARSYTF
CDR3nt: TGTGCCAGCGCTACCGCCCGAAGCTACACCTTC

abundance: .
j_gene: TRBJ2-2
v_gene: TRBV7-9
d_gene: TRBD1
CDR3aa: CASSFGQGTGELFF
CDR3nt: TGTGCCAGCAGCTTCGGACAGGGAACCGGGGAGCTGTTTTTT

abundance: .
j_gene: TRBJ2-2
v_gene: TRBV5-1
d_gene: TRBD1
CDR3aa: CASSVSGTGGTGELFF
CDR3nt: TGCGCCAGCAGCGTTTCCGGGACAGGGGGGACCGGGGAGCTGTTTTTT

abundance: .
j_gene: TRBJ1-5
v_gene: TRBV28
d_gene: .
CDR3aa: CASSLFRDSNQPQHF
CDR3nt: TGTGCCAGCAGTTTATTCCGAGATAGCAATCAGCCCCAGCATTTT

abundance: .
j_gene: TRBJ2-5
v_gene: TRBV5-1
d_gene: .
CDR3aa: CASSLGSSQETQYF
CDR3nt: TGCGCCAGCAGCTTGGGGTCGAGCCAAGAGACCCAGTACTTC

abundance: .
j_gene: TRBJ2-1
v_gene: TRBV19
d_gene: .
CDR3aa: CASAPLGSYNEQFF
CDR3nt: TGTGCCAGCGCCCCTCTCGGTAGTTACAATGAGCAGTTCTTC

abundance: .
j_gene: TRBJ2-1
v_gene: TRBV6-5
d_gene: TRBD2
CDR3aa: CASSQGRLANEQFF
CDR3nt: TGTGCCAGCAGCCAGGGGAGACTAGCGAATGAGCAGTTCTTC

abundance: .
j_gene: TRBJ2-7
v_gene: TRBV27
d_gene: TRBD2
CDR3aa: CASSLGTSGRAGFRYF
CDR3nt: TGTGCCAGCAGTTTAGGGACTAGCGGGAGGGCCGGGTTCCGGTACTTC

abundance: .
j_gene: TRBJ2-2
v_gene: TRBV14
d_gene: TRBD2
CDR3aa: CASQTSGATGELFF
CDR3nt: TGTGCCAGCCAGACTAGCGGAGCCACCGGGGAGCTGTTTTTT

abundance: few
j_gene: TRBJ2-2
v_gene: TRBV14
d_gene: TRBD2
CDR3aa: CASSQVAGLAPAGELFF
CDR3nt: TGTGCCAGCAGCCAAGTGGCAGGACTAGCCCCCGCCGGGGAGCTGTTTTTT

abundance: .
j_gene: TRBJ2-2
v_gene: TRBV5-1
d_gene: TRBD1
CDR3aa: CASSGGQGSTGELFF
CDR3nt: TGCGCCAGCAGTGGGGGACAGGGGTCCACCGGGGAGCTGTTTTTT

abundance: .
j_gene: TRBJ1-5
v_gene: TRBV28
d_gene: .
CDR3aa: CASGLSNQPQHF
CDR3nt: TGTGCCAGCGGGCTGAGCAATCAGCCCCAGCATTTT

abundance: .
j_gene: TRBJ1-1
v_gene: TRBV5-1
d_gene: TRBD1
CDR3aa: CASSSDRGTEAFF
CDR3nt: TGCGCCAGCAGCTCGGACAGGGGCACTGAAGCTTTCTTT

abundance: .
j_gene: TRBJ2-7
v_gene: TRBV11-2
d_gene: TRBD1
CDR3aa: CASSLGQGAYEQYF
CDR3nt: TGTGCCAGCAGCTTAGGGCAGGGGGCTTACGAGCAGTACTTC

abundance: .
j_gene: TRBJ1-2
v_gene: TRBV7-2
d_gene: .
CDR3aa: CASSLAIGAGYTF
CDR3nt: TGTGCCAGCAGCTTAGCGATTGGGGCTGGCTACACCTTC

abundance: .
j_gene: TRBJ2-4
v_gene: TRBV5-1
d_gene: .
CDR3aa: CASSLAGDLAKNIQYF
CDR3nt: TGCGCCAGCAGCTTGGCCGGGGATCTAGCCAAAAACATTCAGTACTTC

abundance: .
j_gene: TRBJ2-1
v_gene: TRBV9
d_gene: .
CDR3aa: CASSVFGEVHNEQFF
CDR3nt: TGTGCCAGCAGCGTGTTTGGGGAGGTCCACAATGAGCAGTTCTTC

abundance: .
j_gene: TRBJ2-7
v_gene: TRBV27
d_gene: TRBD1
CDR3aa: CASSRNPGGNTEQYF
CDR3nt: TGTGCCAGCAGCAGAAACCCAGGGGGAAACACCGAGCAGTACTTC

abundance: .
j_gene: TRBJ1-2
v_gene: TRBV6-5
d_gene: .
CDR3aa: CASSNARVPFYGYTF
CDR3nt: TGTGCCAGCAGTAACGCGAGGGTGCCCTTCTATGGCTACACCTTC

abundance: .
j_gene: TRBJ1-5
v_gene: TRBV7-9
d_gene: .
CDR3aa: CASSLTGPLNQPQHF
CDR3nt: TGTGCCAGCAGCTTAACAGGGCCCCTCAATCAGCCCCAGCATTTT

abundance: .
j_gene: TRBJ2-5
v_gene: TRBV28
d_gene: .
CDR3aa: CASSFLAGKTQYF
CDR3nt: TGTGCCAGCAGTTTTCTGGCGGGAAAGACCCAGTACTTC

abundance: .
j_gene: TRBJ1-2
v_gene: TRBV4-2
d_gene: .
CDR3aa: CASSQVPGNYGYTF
CDR3nt: TGTGCCAGCAGCCAAGTTCCAGGGAACTATGGCTACACCTTC

abundance: once
j_gene: TRBJ2-1
v_gene: TRBV6-5
d_gene: TRBD2
CDR3aa: CASRNLAGANNEQFF
CDR3nt: TGTGCCAGCAGAAATCTAGCGGGAGCGAACAATGAGCAGTTCTTC

abundance: .
j_gene: TRBJ1-2
v_gene: TRBV9
d_gene: .
CDR3aa: CASSPRRGGYGYTF
CDR3nt: TGTGCCAGCAGCCCGAGACGGGGGGGCTATGGCTACACCTTC

abundance: .
j_gene: TRBJ2-7
v_gene: TRBV4-1
d_gene: TRBD2
CDR3aa: CASSQGLAGGPMDEQYF
CDR3nt: TGCGCCAGCAGCCAAGGACTAGCGGGAGGGCCTATGGACGAGCAGTACTTC

abundance: .
j_gene: TRBJ2-1
v_gene: TRBV18
d_gene: .
CDR3aa: CASSRGKSWSGSSYNEQFF
CDR3nt: TGTGCCAGCTCAAGGGGGAAAAGTTGGAGCGGAAGCTCCTACAATGAGCAGTTCTTC